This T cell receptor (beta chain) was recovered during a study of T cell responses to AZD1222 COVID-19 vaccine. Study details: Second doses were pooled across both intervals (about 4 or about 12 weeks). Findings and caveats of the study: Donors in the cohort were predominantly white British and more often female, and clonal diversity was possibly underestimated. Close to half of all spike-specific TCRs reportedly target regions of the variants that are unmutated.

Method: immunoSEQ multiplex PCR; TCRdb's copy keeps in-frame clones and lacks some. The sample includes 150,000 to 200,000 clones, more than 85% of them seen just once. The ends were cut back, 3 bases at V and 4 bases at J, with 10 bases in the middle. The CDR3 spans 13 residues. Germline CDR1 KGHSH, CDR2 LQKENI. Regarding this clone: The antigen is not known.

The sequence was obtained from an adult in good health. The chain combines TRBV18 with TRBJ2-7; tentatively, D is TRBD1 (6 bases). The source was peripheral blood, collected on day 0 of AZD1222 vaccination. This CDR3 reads CASSPDRVYEQYF. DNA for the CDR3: TGTGCCAGCTCACCGGACAGAGTATACGAGCAGTACTTC. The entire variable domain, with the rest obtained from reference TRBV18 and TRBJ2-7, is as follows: NAGVMQNPRHLVRRRGQEARLRCSPMKGHSHVYWYRQLPEEGLKFMVYLQKENIIDESGMPKERFSAEFPKEGPSILRIQQVVRGDSAAYFCASSPDRVYEQYFGPGTRLTVT.